This T cell receptor (beta chain) was captured in a study of blood T cell repertoires in COVID-19. The repertoire was sequenced with immunoSEQ multiplex PCR; TCRdb's copy has only in-frame clones and lacks some. In the table there are about 99,000 clones, around 82% of which are singletons. This TCR came from a man between 60 and 70 years old with acute or convalescent COVID-19. Sample: peripheral blood.

The CDR3: CASSRDRAYEQYF. As DNA, the CDR3 is TGTGCCAGCTCAAGGGACAGGGCCTACGAGCAGTACTTC. This chain uses TRBV18 with TRBJ2-7; 9 positions match TRBD1. V gave up 5 bases and J gave up 2 bases; unmatched junction bases: 1. This CDR3 region has 13 residues. Per germline, CDR1 KGHSH and CDR2 LQKENI. Full variable domain (rest looked up from reference TRBV18 and TRBJ2-7): NAGVMQNPRHLVRRRGQEARLRCSPMKGHSHVYWYRQLPEEGLKFMVYLQKENIIDESGMPKERFSAEFPKEGPSILRIQQVVRGDSAAYFCASSRDRAYEQYFGPGTRLTVT.